What follows are 24 T cell receptor beta chains derived from one specimen sequenced in a study of blood T cell repertoires in COVID-19. Only in-frame clones appear in the TCRdb table, and some are missing; sequencing was by immunoSEQ multiplex PCR. This table has 250,000 to 350,000 clones, approximately 85% appearing once. Sequencing used peripheral blood. The receptors here all came from a woman aged 45-65 years with acute or convalescent COVID-19.

The rearrangement uses TRBV18 and TRBJ1-1; D unclear. Germline V gives CDR1 KGHSH, CDR2 LQKENI. The CDR3 length is 14 residues. V was shortened by 2 bases and J by 3 bases, with 10 bases between the two germline ends. CDR3 bases: TGTGCCAGCTCACCATTGGCTGCGGACACTGAAGCTTTCTTT. Translated, it gives CASSPLAADTEAFF.

This clone appeared a few times. This chain joins TRBV7-3 and TRBJ2-2; unclear D gene. In germline, CDR1 is SGHTA, CDR2 FQGTGA. Trimming took off 1 base at V and 4 bases at J, with 10 bases between the two ends. The CDR3 extends over 15 amino acids. DNA for the CDR3: TGTGCCAGCAGCTTAAGTCAGGTCGGCACCGGGGAGCTGTTTTTT. As protein: CASSLSQVGTGELFF.

V gene TRBV19 combines with J gene TRBJ2-1, with 10 bases that match TRBD2. The ends lost 4 bases at V and 6 bases at J; junction bases unmatched: 9. This CDR3 spans 16 amino acids. Germline V gene data show CDR1 as LNHDA and CDR2 as SQIVND (reference sequence). The CDR3 DNA is TGTGCCAGTAGTACCCTGACTAGCGGGTGGGTCAATGAGCAGTTCTTC. Translating it yields CASSTLTSGWVNEQFF.

The rearrangement uses TRBV5-1 and TRBJ1-2; D gene uncertain. Trimming removed 4 bases from V and 12 bases from J, with 16 bases in between. The germline CDR1 and CDR2 sequences are SGHRS and YFSETQ. CDR3 size: 12 residues. The CDR3 bases are TGCGCCAGCAGCCTCAACAACATGCTTCACACCTTC. This encodes CASSLNNMLHTF.

The CDR3 loop is CASSPSPGDTEAFF. The CDR3 DNA reads TGTGCCAGCAGCCCCAGCCCGGGGGACACTGAAGCTTTCTTT. The chain has TRBV7-6 and TRBJ1-1, with a possible D match to TRBD1 (5 bases). The CDR3 extends over 14 amino acids. Trimming removed 5 bases from V and 3 bases from J, with 13 bases in between. Looked up from germline, CDR1 is SGHVS and CDR2 is FNYEAQ.

The chain carries TRBV5-5 and TRBJ1-6, with 9 nucleotides matching TRBD1. V shed 1 base and J 5 bases; nucleotides not matched to a gene: 4. Germline-derived CDR1 and CDR2 are SGHKS and YYEKEE (reference sequence). The CDR3 contains 16 residues. CDR3 amino acids: CASSLSRTGDNSPLHF. The CDR3 coding sequence is TGTGCCAGCAGCTTGTCTCGGACAGGGGATAATTCACCCCTCCACTTT.

V gene TRBV5-6 combines with J gene TRBJ2-3, with TRBD2 matching over 10 bases. With 3 bases clipped from V and 2 bases from J, the junction kept 6 bases outside the gene matches. The CDR3 extends over 16 amino acids. Germline CDR1 is SGHDT and CDR2 is YYEEEE. CDR3 protein: CASSYGLAENTDTQYF. In DNA, the CDR3 is TGTGCCAGCAGCTACGGACTAGCGGAAAACACAGATACGCAGTATTTT.

The chain recombines TRBV28 with TRBJ2-7, with 8 bases aligning to TRBD1. Trimming at V came to 8 bases and at J to 4 bases, leaving 7 bases not matched to a gene. The length of the CDR3 is 13 residues. CDR1 MDHEN and CDR2 SYDVKM come from the germline V gene. The CDR3 loop is CASHDRGGYEQYF. In nucleotides, the CDR3 is TGTGCCAGCCACGACAGGGGCGGATACGAGCAGTACTTC.

This chain links TRBV5-4 with TRBJ2-3; TRBD1 matches 7 bases. The germline CDR1 and CDR2 sequences are SGHNT and YYREEE (reference sequence). CDR3 length: 13 amino acids. V was pared by 0 bases and J by 6 bases, with 1 base of the junction left unmatched. CDR3 protein: CASSLAGQDTQYF. The CDR3 bases are TGTGCCAGCAGCTTGGCGGGACAGGATACGCAGTATTTT.

V and J are TRBV9 and TRBJ1-1; TRBD1 matches at 7 bases. This CDR3 is 16 amino acids long. Trimming at V came to 4 bases and at J to 5 bases, leaving 14 bases not matched to a gene. Germline lookup yields CDR1 SGDLS and CDR2 YYNGEE. This chain's CDR3 is CASSPGGDREWTEAFF. For the CDR3, the DNA is TGTGCCAGCAGCCCAGGCGGCGACAGGGAGTGGACTGAAGCTTTCTTT. Combining the CDR3 with reference TRBV9 and TRBJ1-1 gives the whole variable domain DSGVTQTPKHLITATGQRVTLRCSPRSGDLSVYWYQQSLDQGLQFLIQYYNGEERAKGNILERFSAQQFPDLHSELNLSSLELGDSALYFCASSPGGDREWTEAFFGQGTRLTVV.

The chain couples TRBV5-5 to TRBJ1-2; D remains ambiguous. The V gene lost 3 bases and the J gene lost 7 bases, with 13 bases spanning the gap. This CDR3 region has 13 residues. Per the germline V gene, CDR1 is SGHKS and CDR2 is YYEKEE (reference sequence). As DNA, the CDR3 is TGTGCCAGCAGCTCCACAAGGAGGGCTGGCTACACCTTC. This translates into CASSSTRRAGYTF.

This clone was picked up one time. The chain carries TRBV19 and TRBJ2-1; D might be TRBD1 (6 bases). The germline V gene has CDR1 LNHDA and CDR2 SQIVND (reference sequence). The CDR3 is made up of 14 amino acids. The V and J ends lost 1 base and 16 bases respectively, with 20 bases between them. In DNA, the CDR3 is TGTGCCAGTAGTATAGTTTTTTGGGAGACAGGCCAATTCTTC. This translates into CASSIVFWETGQFF.

The chain carries TRBV7-2 and TRBJ2-7, with TRBD1 as a possible D gene (6 bases). Trimming removed 3 bases from V and 3 bases from J, with 9 bases in between. The CDR3 is 13 amino acids. Germline V gene data show CDR1 as SGHTA and CDR2 as FQGNSA. The CDR3 bases are TGTGCCAGCAGCTTGGACAGCTACTACGAGCAGTACTTC. It is translated as CASSLDSYYEQYF.

V gene TRBV19 combines with J gene TRBJ1-1, with a tentative D call TRBD1 (6 bases). The ends were cut back, 5 bases at V and 3 bases at J, with 13 bases in the middle. This CDR3 spans 14 amino acids. The germline V gene encodes CDR1 LNHDA and CDR2 SQIVND (reference sequence). CDR3 sequence reads: CASSALGQYTEAFF. DNA of the CDR3: TGTGCCAGTAGTGCGCTCGGACAGTACACTGAAGCTTTCTTT.

The chain employs TRBV5-6 and TRBJ2-7; D is perhaps TRBD2 (5 bases). This CDR3 contains 13 residues. Germline V CDR1 and CDR2: SGHDT, YYEEEE. Trimming took 4 bases from V and 0 from J, leaving 8 bases between them. The CDR3 is CASSPGYSYEQYF. CDR3 coding DNA: TGTGCCAGCAGCCCGGGATACTCCTACGAGCAGTACTTC.

J is TRBJ1-3 and V is TRBV5-1; tentative D call: TRBD1 (6 bases). The V gene's germline CDR1 is SGHRS and CDR2 YFSETQ. The CDR3 has 13 residues. Trimming took 5 bases from V and 2 from J, leaving 8 bases between them. CDR3: CASSGGTGNTIYF. The CDR3 nucleotides are TGCGCCAGCAGTGGGGGCACTGGAAACACCATATATTTT.

The V call is TRBV19, the J call TRBJ1-3; 9 bases align to TRBD1. Germline CDR1 and CDR2: LNHDA and SQIVND (reference sequence). CDR3 length: 15 residues. The trim removed 6 bases at V and 2 bases at J, leaving 5 bases unmatched. The chain's CDR3 is CASRATGGPGNTIYF. The DNA for the CDR3 is TGTGCCAGTAGAGCTACAGGGGGCCCTGGAAACACCATATATTTT.

V is TRBV25-1 and J is TRBJ2-7; TRBD1 matches 9 bases. J was trimmed by 3 bases and V by 0 bases; bases with no gene match: 6. The CDR3 covers 16 residues. The V gene's germline CDR1 is MGHDK and CDR2 SYGVNS. The CDR3 reads CASSEYGTGFRYEQYF. CDR3 DNA: TGTGCCAGCAGTGAATACGGGACAGGGTTCCGCTACGAGCAGTACTTC.

The chain uses TRBV3-1 (or the pseudogene TRBV3-2) and TRBJ2-2; 7 bases line up with TRBD2. CDR3 size: 16 residues. Germline trimming cut 6 bases from V and 8 bases from J; bases unmatched to any gene: 15. Germline CDR1 and CDR2: LGHDT and YNNKEL (reference sequence). CDR3 loop: CASSPGSGVPGGELFF. DNA for the CDR3: TGTGCCAGCAGTCCTGGGAGCGGGGTTCCAGGAGGGGAGCTGTTTTTT.

CDR3 nucleotides: TGTGCCAGCACCCTGGCAGGGGGGAATTCACCCCTCCACTTT. Its protein product is CASTLAGGNSPLHF. This sequence joins TRBV7-9 and TRBJ1-6, with TRBD1 matching over 7 bases. Losses at the gene ends were 7 bases for V and 7 bases for J; bases not matched to a gene: 7. Germline V CDR1 and CDR2: SEHNR, FQNEAQ (reference sequence). This CDR3 region has 14 residues.

V usage is TRBV28 and J usage is TRBJ1-2; 7 bases fit TRBD1. The length of the CDR3 is 15 residues. Germline CDR1 is MDHEN and CDR2 is SYDVKM. The V segment lost 5 bases and the J segment 4 bases; nucleotides outside the gene matches: 10. Here the CDR3 reads CASSQLTGTGYGYTF. As DNA, the CDR3 is TGTGCCAGCAGTCAACTGACAGGGACCGGCTATGGCTACACCTTC.

This chain links TRBV7-8 with TRBJ2-1; tentative D call: TRBD2 (6 bases). Germline CDR1 reads SGHVS; CDR2 reads FQNEAQ. The CDR3 runs to 15 residues. V was pared by 2 bases and J by 6 bases, with 14 bases between. The chain's CDR3 is CASSLNVEGFNEQFF. The CDR3 DNA sequence: TGTGCCAGCAGCTTAAATGTGGAGGGTTTCAATGAGCAGTTCTTC.

The genes are TRBV4-1 and TRBJ1-4; D perhaps matches TRBD1 (6 bases). Germline V gene sequence: CDR1 MGHRA, CDR2 YSYEKL. With 2 bases removed from V and 8 bases from J, the gap between germline ends came to 21 bases. CDR3 length: 17 residues. The CDR3 loop is CASSQIFRGGTGEKLFF. The CDR3 coding sequence is TGCGCCAGCAGCCAAATTTTTCGGGGGGGCACGGGAGAAAAACTGTTTTTT.

The genes are TRBV7-2 and TRBJ2-7; 11 bases map to TRBD2. V shed 1 base, J shed 3 bases, and the junction held 2 bases outside the gene matches. The CDR3 consists of 15 residues. Per germline, CDR1 SGHTA and CDR2 FQGNSA. CDR3 sequence reads: CASSLVTSGIYEQYF. In nucleotides, the CDR3 is TGTGCCAGCAGCTTAGTGACTAGCGGGATCTACGAGCAGTACTTC.